This T cell receptor (beta chain) is from a study of blood T cell repertoires in COVID-19. Study as a whole: Acute and convalescent COVID-19 specimens originated in the United States, Italy and Spain. PBMCs, B-cell-depleted T cells, or T cells were the source of the cDNA or gDNA that made up the material.

Original methodology: Amplification of reference gene primers provided the estimated nucleated cell counts. The protocol was immunoSEQ multiplex PCR, while the TCRdb copy is restricted to in-frame clones and leaves out a portion. V and J calls and clone size are as listed in that table; D and trimming were resolved from the DNA. The sample holds approximately 27,000 clones, roughly four fifths seen once. Trimming shortened V by 8 bases and J by 2 bases, and 12 bases separated the two germline ends. Germline V gives CDR1 MDHEN, CDR2 SYDVKM. The CDR3 runs to 13 residues. The V call is TRBV28, the J call TRBJ2-5, with D perhaps TRBD2 (6 bases). The sequencing sample was made of peripheral blood. The origin of this receptor is a man between 65 and 85 years old with acute or convalescent COVID-19. CDR3 coding DNA: TGTGCCAGCGGGTTAGCGGAACAAGAGACCCAGTACTTC. Amino acids: CASGLAEQETQYF.